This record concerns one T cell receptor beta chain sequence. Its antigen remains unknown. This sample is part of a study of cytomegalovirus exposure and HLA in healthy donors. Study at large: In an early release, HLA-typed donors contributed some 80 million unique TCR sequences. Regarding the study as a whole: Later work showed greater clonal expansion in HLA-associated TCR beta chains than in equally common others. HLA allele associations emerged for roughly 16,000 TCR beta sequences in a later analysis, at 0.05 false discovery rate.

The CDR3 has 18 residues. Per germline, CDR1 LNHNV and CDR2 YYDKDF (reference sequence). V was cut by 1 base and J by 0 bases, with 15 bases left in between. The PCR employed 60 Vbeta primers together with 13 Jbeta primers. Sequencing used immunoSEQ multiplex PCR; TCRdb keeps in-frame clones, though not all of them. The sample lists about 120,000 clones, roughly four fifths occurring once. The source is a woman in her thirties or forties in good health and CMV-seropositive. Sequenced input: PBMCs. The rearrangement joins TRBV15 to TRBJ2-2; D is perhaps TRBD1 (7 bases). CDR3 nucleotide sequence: TGTGCCACCAGCAGAGGGGCAGGAGGGGGCTCGAACACCGGGGAGCTGTTTTTT. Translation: CATSRGAGGGSNTGELFF.